The clone carrying this T cell receptor (beta chain) was recorded once. Next came a second PCR, run for about 7 to 11 cycles, which used a sample-barcoded 5' primer along with a J-beta primer mix. With 12 random nucleotides, a template-switch adaptor tagged each individual cDNA molecule. TCRdb passed the 5' RACE reads through MiXCR, listing each CDR3 protein once. This sample has about 900,000 distinct CDR3 sequences, with approximately 67% found just once. Samples had at least 6.5 million PBMCs isolated from them. Trimming cost V 0 bases and J 0 bases, with 14 bases left between them. Germline CDR1 is LGHDT and CDR2 is YNNKEL (reference sequence). This CDR3 spans 18 amino acids. This entry is derived from a study of blood T cells in healthy people across ages.

The V call is TRBV3-1, the J call TRBJ2-2; D is perhaps TRBD1 or TRBD2 (5 bases each). Sequencing used blood. This clonotype was sampled from a man in his thirties or forties in good health. CDR3 nucleotides: TGTGCCAGCAGCCAAGATCTTCGAGGGGCCGCGAACACCGGGGAGCTGTTTTTT. This sequence encodes CASSQDLRGAANTGELFF.